The TCR beta chain under discussion was sequenced for a study of blood T cell repertoires in COVID-19. Repertoires were generated with immunoSEQ multiplex PCR, while TCRdb's copy carries only in-frame clones and drops some. Of about 73,000 clones in the sample, around 82% were seen once. Germline CDR1 is SGHDT and CDR2 is YYEEEE. The CDR3 runs to 14 residues. The V end was cut by 4 bases, the J end by 1 base, with 8 bases between. The rearrangement links TRBV5-6 to TRBJ2-2; D gene unclear. The receptor was derived from a human donor in a cohort sampled during active COVID-19. What was sequenced was peripheral blood. The CDR3 is CASSTYLNTGELFF. In nucleotides, the CDR3 is TGTGCCAGCAGCACCTACTTGAACACCGGGGAGCTGTTTTTT.